Listed below are T cell receptor beta chains from one sample, sequenced in a study of blood T cells in healthy people across ages. TCRdb re-called the 5' RACE reads through MiXCR, storing one row per CDR3 protein. Of over 750,000 distinct CDR3 sequences listed, approximately 25% are singletons. The sample also formed part of further work on T cells of mothers and their children.

What was sequenced was blood. The receptors derive from a boy aged 5-17 years in good health. CDR3s include the opening cysteine and the closing phenylalanine or tryptophan. The D gene is left open where the match is weak. Clone size is shown for a subset of rows, as once, few, many or a class of expanded clone.

cdr3_aa,cdr3_nt,clone_size,d_call,j_call,v_call
CASSLGRWEGPLNEQFF,TGTGCCAGCAGCCTCGGTCGGTGGGAGGGCCCTCTCAATGAGCAGTTCTTC,-,TRBD2,TRBJ2-1,TRBV3-1
CASSLAYEKLFF,TGTGCCAGCAGCTTAGCTTATGAAAAACTGTTTTTT,few,-,TRBJ1-4,TRBV7-2
CSVLIFYNEQFF,TGCAGCGTTCTAATTTTCTACAATGAGCAGTTCTTC,-,-,TRBJ2-1,TRBV29-1
CASSLGLHEQYF,TGTGCCAGCAGCTTGGGACTGCACGAGCAGTACTTC,few,-,TRBJ2-7,TRBV5-6
CASSAIRDPYEQYF,TGCGCCAGCAGCGCAATCAGGGACCCCTACGAGCAGTACTTC,few,-,TRBJ2-7,TRBV5-1
CASSPLRSWETQYF,TGTGCCAGCTCACCCCTTAGAAGTTGGGAGACCCAGTACTTC,few,-,TRBJ2-5,TRBV18
CASSPWTGGDGYTF,TGTGCCAGCAGCCCTTGGACAGGGGGGGATGGCTACACCTTC,-,TRBD1,TRBJ1-2,TRBV7-9
CASSQEGWGDGYTF,TGCGCCAGCAGCCAAGAAGGATGGGGCGATGGCTACACCTTC,few,-,TRBJ1-2,TRBV4-3
CATQGSGTDTQYF,TGTGCCACCCAGGGAAGCGGGACAGATACGCAGTATTTT,-,-,TRBJ2-3,TRBV24-1
CSVPDVPSTDTQYF,TGCAGCGTGCCGGACGTTCCTAGCACAGATACGCAGTATTTT,few,-,TRBJ2-3,TRBV29-1
CASTLNRDRGRAFF,TGTGCCAGTACCCTTAACCGGGACAGGGGTCGAGCTTTCTTT,few,TRBD1,TRBJ1-1,TRBV19
CASSLAGGWDNYGYTF,TGTGCCAGCAGTTTAGCCGGAGGATGGGACAATTATGGCTACACCTTC,-,-,TRBJ1-2,TRBV12-3/TRBV12-4
CASSGGTMAGDLDEQFF,TGTGCCAGCAGTGGGGGAACTATGGCGGGAGACCTGGATGAGCAGTTCTTC,few,TRBD2,TRBJ2-1,TRBV2
CSVLAGTPGGETQYF,TGCAGCGTCCTGGCCGGGACTCCAGGAGGGGAGACCCAGTACTTC,few,-,TRBJ2-5,TRBV29-1
CATYRTHEETQYF,TGTGCCACTTATAGGACTCACGAAGAGACCCAGTACTTC,-,-,TRBJ2-5,TRBV28
CASSQVRGRFYEQYF,TGCGCCAGCAGCCAAGTACGCGGGAGGTTCTACGAGCAGTACTTC,-,TRBD2,TRBJ2-7,TRBV4-1
CSVGLARGTGELFF,TGCAGCGTTGGACTAGCCCGGGGGACCGGGGAGCTGTTTTTT,few,TRBD2,TRBJ2-2,TRBV29-1
CASSGVAGKAKNIQYF,TGTGCCAGTAGTGGGGTAGCGGGAAAAGCCAAAAACATTCAGTACTTC,few,TRBD2,TRBJ2-4,TRBV19
CASSFGTGASEQYF,TGTGCCAGCAGTTTTGGGACAGGGGCCTCCGAGCAGTACTTC,-,TRBD1,TRBJ2-7,TRBV12-3/TRBV12-4
CASSDGRSSGELFF,TGTGCCAGCAGCGACGGGAGGAGTTCAGGGGAGCTGTTTTTT,-,TRBD2,TRBJ2-2,TRBV9
CAISRSPDTQYF,TGTGCCATCAGCCGGTCCCCAGATACGCAGTATTTT,few,-,TRBJ2-3,TRBV10-3
CASSYGTGPTYEQYF,TGTGCCAGCAGTTACGGGACAGGGCCGACCTACGAGCAGTACTTC,-,TRBD1,TRBJ2-7,TRBV28
CSANLASGANVLTF,TGCAGTGCTAATCTCGCATCTGGGGCCAACGTCCTGACTTTC,few,-,TRBJ2-6,TRBV20-1
CASSQNVVGTVYQETQYF,TGCGCCAGCAGCCAAAATGTGGTCGGGACAGTGTACCAAGAGACCCAGTACTTC,few,TRBD1,TRBJ2-5,TRBV4-1
CASIGTGIEAFF,TGTGCCAGCATCGGGACAGGGATTGAAGCTTTCTTT,once,TRBD1,TRBJ1-1,TRBV6-5
CASSSETGDPYEQYF,TGTGCCAGCAGTTCGGAGACAGGGGATCCCTACGAGCAGTACTTC,-,TRBD1,TRBJ2-7,TRBV12-3/TRBV12-4
CASSLERRSIQYF,TGTGCCAGCAGTTTAGAAAGACGGTCCATTCAGTACTTC,-,-,TRBJ2-4,TRBV12-3/TRBV12-4
CASSEGHPGNTIYF,TGCGCCAGCAGCGAAGGACACCCTGGAAACACCATATATTTT,-,-,TRBJ1-3,TRBV5-1